Listed here are 9 T cell receptor beta chains from one sample, sequenced in a study of T cell responses to AZD1222 COVID-19 vaccine. The assay was immunoSEQ multiplex PCR, and TCRdb's table has in-frame clones only and misses some. The sample has some 150,000 clones; more than 75% are singletons. The specimen comprised peripheral blood, sampled on day 0 of MenACWY control vaccination. The receptors derive from an adult in good health.

J is TRBJ2-1 and V is TRBV11-2; 9 bases are shared with TRBD2. CDR3 length: 15 residues. Germline V gene data show CDR1 as SGHAT and CDR2 as FQNNGV. With V trimmed by 2 bases and J by 2 bases, 1 base remained unmatched. As DNA, the CDR3 is TGTGCCAGCAGCTTACGCGGGGGGGCCTACAATGAGCAGTTCTTC. This encodes CASSLRGGAYNEQFF.

This clone has just a few counts. V gene TRBV4-1 combines with J gene TRBJ2-1, with 9 positions matching TRBD2. Trimming removed 1 base from V and 3 bases from J; junction bases left unmatched: 4. The CDR3 runs to 16 residues. Germline V gene lookup returns CDR1 MGHRA and CDR2 YSYEKL. CDR3: CASSQVRAGGYNEQFF. DNA for the CDR3: TGCGCCAGCAGCCAAGTCCGAGCGGGGGGCTACAATGAGCAGTTCTTC.

The genes are TRBV30 and TRBJ2-1, with TRBD1 matching 9 bases. Germline V gene sequence: CDR1 GTSNPN, CDR2 SVGIG (reference sequence). The CDR3 extends over 16 amino acids. After removal of 1 base from V and 1 base from J, the junction contained 5 bases not matched to a gene. The CDR3 bases are TGTGCCTGGAGTGCCCTACAGGGGGCGTCCTACAATGAGCAGTTCTTC. Residues: CAWSALQGASYNEQFF. Variable domain in full (rest from reference TRBV30 and TRBJ2-1): SQTIHQWPATLVQPVGSPLSLECTVEGTSNPNLYWYRQAAGRGLQLLFYSVGIGQISSEVPQNLSASRPQDRQFILSSKKLLLSDSGFYLCAWSALQGASYNEQFFGPGTRLTVL.

Here the CDR3 reads CASSLAWGAGELFF. The CDR3 DNA reads as TGTGCCAGCAGCTTGGCCTGGGGAGCCGGGGAGCTGTTTTTT. The chain joins TRBV5-4 to TRBJ2-2; a possible D gene is TRBD2 (5 bases). The germline CDR1 and CDR2 sequences are SGHNT and YYREEE (reference sequence). V shed 0 bases and J shed 6 bases, with 9 bases lying between them. CDR3 length: 14 residues.

This clone was observed a few times. This rearrangement joins TRBV5-4 to TRBJ2-3; D unresolved. V lost 1 base, J lost 5 bases, and 14 bases lay in between. The CDR3 contains 15 residues. Germline V CDR1 and CDR2: SGHNT, YYREEE (reference sequence). The CDR3 loop is CASSLRSSSRDTQYF. DNA of the CDR3: TGTGCCAGCAGCTTGCGCTCGAGCTCTCGAGATACGCAGTATTTT.

This sequence joins TRBV4-1 and TRBJ1-5; 12 positions agree with TRBD1. The CDR3 is 20 amino acids. CDR1 and CDR2 (germline): MGHRA, YSYEKL. V shed 3 bases and J 5 bases; nucleotides not matched to a gene: 17. For the CDR3, the DNA is TGCGCCAGCAGCCAGTTACTTATTCCGGGACAGGGGGCGCGGGATCAGCCCCAGCATTTT. Translating it yields CASSQLLIPGQGARDQPQHF.

This clone occurred once. This chain connects TRBV14 to TRBJ1-1; D not certain. V was cut by 1 base and J by 1 base, with 7 bases left in between. This CDR3 contains 14 residues. Per the germline V gene, CDR1 is SGHDN and CDR2 is FVKESK. CDR3 sequence: CASSQGAPNTEAFF. In DNA, the CDR3 is TGTGCCAGCAGCCAAGGCGCGCCGAACACTGAAGCTTTCTTT.

The rearrangement uses TRBV6-1 and TRBJ1-1; no reliable D call. Germline V gives CDR1 MNHNS, CDR2 SASEGT. CDR3 length: 14 residues. V shed 3 bases and J shed 0 bases, with 8 bases lying between them. CDR3 nucleotide sequence: TGTGCCAGCAGTGAGTCCCGGATGAACACTGAAGCTTTCTTT. Translating it yields CASSESRMNTEAFF.

The chain joins TRBV7-3 to TRBJ1-1; maybe TRBD1 (5 bases). This CDR3 spans 14 amino acids. The V and J ends lost 3 bases and 5 bases respectively, with 13 bases between them. CDR1 and CDR2 (germline): SGHTA, FQGTGA. CDR3 loop: CASSLRGSGTEAFF. The CDR3, as DNA: TGTGCCAGCAGCTTGAGGGGCTCTGGAACTGAAGCTTTCTTT.